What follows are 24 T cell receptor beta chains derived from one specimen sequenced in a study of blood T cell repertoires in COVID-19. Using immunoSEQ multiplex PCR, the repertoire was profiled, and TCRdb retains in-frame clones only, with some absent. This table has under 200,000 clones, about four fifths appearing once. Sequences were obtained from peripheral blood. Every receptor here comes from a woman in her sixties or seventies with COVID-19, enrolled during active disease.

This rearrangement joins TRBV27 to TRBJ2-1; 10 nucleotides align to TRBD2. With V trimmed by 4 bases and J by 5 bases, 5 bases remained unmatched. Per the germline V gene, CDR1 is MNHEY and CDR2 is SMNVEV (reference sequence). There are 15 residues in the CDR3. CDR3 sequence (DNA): TGTGCCAGCAGTTACGGACTAGCGGAGGACAATGAGCAGTTCTTC. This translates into CASSYGLAEDNEQFF.

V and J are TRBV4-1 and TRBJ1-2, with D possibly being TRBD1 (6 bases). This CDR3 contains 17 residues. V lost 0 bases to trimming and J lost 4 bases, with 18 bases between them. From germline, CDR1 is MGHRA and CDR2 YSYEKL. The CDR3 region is CASSQEGPGQFTYGYTF. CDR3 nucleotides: TGCGCCAGCAGCCAAGAAGGCCCGGGACAATTTACCTATGGCTACACCTTC.

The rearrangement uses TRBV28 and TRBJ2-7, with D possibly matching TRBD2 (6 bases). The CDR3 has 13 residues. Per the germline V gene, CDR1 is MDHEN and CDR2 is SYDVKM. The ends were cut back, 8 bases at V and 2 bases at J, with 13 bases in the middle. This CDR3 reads CASGREAPYEQYF. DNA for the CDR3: TGTGCCAGCGGGCGGGAAGCCCCCTACGAGCAGTACTTC.

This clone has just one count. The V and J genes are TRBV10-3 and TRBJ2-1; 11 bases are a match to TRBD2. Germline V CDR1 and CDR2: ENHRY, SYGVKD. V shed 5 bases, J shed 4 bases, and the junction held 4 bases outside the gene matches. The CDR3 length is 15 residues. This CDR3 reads CAISKTSGGYNEQFF. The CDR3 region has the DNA TGTGCCATCAGTAAAACTAGCGGGGGTTACAATGAGCAGTTCTTC.

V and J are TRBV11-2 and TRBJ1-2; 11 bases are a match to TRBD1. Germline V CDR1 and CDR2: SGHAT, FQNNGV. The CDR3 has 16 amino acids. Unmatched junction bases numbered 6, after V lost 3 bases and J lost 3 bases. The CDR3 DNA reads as TGTGCCAGCAGCTTTAGTTGGGGACAGGGGGACTATGGCTACACCTTC. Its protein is CASSFSWGQGDYGYTF.

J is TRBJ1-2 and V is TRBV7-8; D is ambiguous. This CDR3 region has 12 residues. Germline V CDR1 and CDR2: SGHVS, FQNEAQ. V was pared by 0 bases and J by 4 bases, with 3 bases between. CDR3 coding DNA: TGTGCCAGCAGCTTAGCGGCCTATGGCTACACCTTC. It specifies CASSLAAYGYTF.

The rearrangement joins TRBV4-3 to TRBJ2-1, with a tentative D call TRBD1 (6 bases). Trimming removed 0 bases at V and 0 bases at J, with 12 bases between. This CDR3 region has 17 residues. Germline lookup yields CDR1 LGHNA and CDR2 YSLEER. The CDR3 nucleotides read TGCGCCAGCAGCCAAGATCCGCAGGGGAGCTCCTACAATGAGCAGTTCTTC. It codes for CASSQDPQGSSYNEQFF.

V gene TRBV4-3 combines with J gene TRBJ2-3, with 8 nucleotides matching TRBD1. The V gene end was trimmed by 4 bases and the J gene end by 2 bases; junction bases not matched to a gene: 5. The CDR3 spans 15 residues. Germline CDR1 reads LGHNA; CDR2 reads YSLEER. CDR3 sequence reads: CASSLAGGPTDTQYF. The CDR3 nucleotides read TGCGCCAGCAGCCTCGCAGGGGGCCCCACAGATACGCAGTATTTT.

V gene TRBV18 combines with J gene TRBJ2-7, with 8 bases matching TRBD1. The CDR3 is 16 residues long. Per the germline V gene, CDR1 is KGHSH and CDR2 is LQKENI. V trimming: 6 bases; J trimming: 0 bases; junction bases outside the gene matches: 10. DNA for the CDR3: TGTGCCAGCTCTCAACGACAGGGGACTGCCTCCTACGAGCAGTACTTC. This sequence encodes CASSQRQGTASYEQYF.

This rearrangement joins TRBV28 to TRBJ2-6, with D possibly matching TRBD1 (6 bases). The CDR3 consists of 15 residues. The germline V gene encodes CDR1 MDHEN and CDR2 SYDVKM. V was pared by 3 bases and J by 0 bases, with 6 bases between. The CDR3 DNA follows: TGTGCCAGCAGTTTGGGGGCCTCTGGGGCCAACGTCCTGACTTTC. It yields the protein CASSLGASGANVLTF.

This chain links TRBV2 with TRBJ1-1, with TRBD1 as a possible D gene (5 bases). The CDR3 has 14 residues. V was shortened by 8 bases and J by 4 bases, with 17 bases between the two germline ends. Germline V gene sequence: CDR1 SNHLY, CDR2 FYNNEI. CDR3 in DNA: TGTGCCAGCCAGGCGCGGGGGAGAGGCACTGAAGCTTTCTTT. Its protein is CASQARGRGTEAFF.

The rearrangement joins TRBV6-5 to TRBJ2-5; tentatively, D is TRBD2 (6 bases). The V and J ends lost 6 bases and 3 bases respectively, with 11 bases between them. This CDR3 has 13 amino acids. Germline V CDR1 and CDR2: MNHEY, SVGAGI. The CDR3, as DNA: TGTGCCAGCAGCGGGGGATGGGAAGAGACCCAGTACTTC. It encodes CASSGGWEETQYF.

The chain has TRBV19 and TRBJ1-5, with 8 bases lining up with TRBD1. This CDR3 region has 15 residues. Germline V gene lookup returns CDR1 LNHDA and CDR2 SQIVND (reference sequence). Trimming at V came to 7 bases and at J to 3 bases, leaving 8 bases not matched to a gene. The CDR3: CASKARTGNNQPQHF. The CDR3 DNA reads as TGTGCCAGTAAGGCCCGGACAGGGAACAATCAGCCCCAGCATTTT.

The CDR3, as DNA: TGTGCCAGCAGCTGGGGACTCTCCTACGAGCAGTACTTC. This encodes CASSWGLSYEQYF. The rearrangement links TRBV5-4 to TRBJ2-7; TRBD2 is a possible D gene (6 bases). With 3 bases removed from V and 0 bases from J, the gap between germline ends came to 7 bases. This CDR3 has 13 residues. From germline, CDR1 is SGHNT and CDR2 YYREEE (reference sequence).

CDR3 sequence reads: CASSLEGTNTGELFF. DNA for the CDR3: TGCGCCAGCAGCTTGGAGGGGACGAACACCGGGGAGCTGTTTTTT. This chain links TRBV5-1 with TRBJ2-2, with TRBD1 as a possible D gene (5 bases). The CDR3 is 15 residues long. Per germline, CDR1 SGHRS and CDR2 YFSETQ. Trimming removed 0 bases at V and 0 bases at J, with 6 bases between.

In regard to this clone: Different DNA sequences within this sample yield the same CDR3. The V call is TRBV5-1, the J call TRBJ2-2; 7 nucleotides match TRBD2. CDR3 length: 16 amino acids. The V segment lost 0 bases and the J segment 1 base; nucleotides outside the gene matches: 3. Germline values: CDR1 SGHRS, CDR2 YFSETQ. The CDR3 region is CASSLAPSGNTGELFF. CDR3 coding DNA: TGCGCCAGCAGCTTGGCCCCTAGCGGGAACACCGGGGAGCTGTTTTTT. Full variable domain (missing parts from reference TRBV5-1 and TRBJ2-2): KAGVTQTPRYLIKTRGQQVTLSCSPISGHRSVSWYQQTPGQGLQFLFEYFSETQRNKGNFPGRFSGRQFSNSRSEMNVSTLELGDSALYLCASSLAPSGNTGELFFGEGSRLTVL.

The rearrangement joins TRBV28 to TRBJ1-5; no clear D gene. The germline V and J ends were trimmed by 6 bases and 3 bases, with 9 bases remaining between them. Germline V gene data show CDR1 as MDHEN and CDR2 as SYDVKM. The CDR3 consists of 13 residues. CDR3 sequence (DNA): TGTGCCAGCAGATGGGCAACCAATCAGCCCCAGCATTTT. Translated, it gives CASRWATNQPQHF.

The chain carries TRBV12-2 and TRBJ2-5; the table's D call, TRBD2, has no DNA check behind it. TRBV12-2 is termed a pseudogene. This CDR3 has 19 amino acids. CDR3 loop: CASRCPGTSGRRWQETQYF. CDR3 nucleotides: TGTGCAAGTCGCTGCCCCGGGACTAGCGGGAGAAGATGGCAAGAGACCCAGTACTTC.

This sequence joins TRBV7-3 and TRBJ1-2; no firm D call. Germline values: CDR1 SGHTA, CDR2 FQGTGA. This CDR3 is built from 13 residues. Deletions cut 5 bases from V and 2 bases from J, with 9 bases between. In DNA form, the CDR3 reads TGTGCCAGCAGCCCCGACGGGAACTATGGCTACACCTTC. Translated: CASSPDGNYGYTF.

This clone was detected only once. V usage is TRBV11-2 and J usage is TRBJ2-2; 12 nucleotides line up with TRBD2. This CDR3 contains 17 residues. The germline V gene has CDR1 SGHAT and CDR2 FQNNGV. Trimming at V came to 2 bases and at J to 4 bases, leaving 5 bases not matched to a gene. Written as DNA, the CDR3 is TGTGCCAGCAGCTTACCTTCGGGACTAGCGGGCACCGGGGAGCTGTTTTTT. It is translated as CASSLPSGLAGTGELFF.

CDR3 nucleotides: TGTGCCAGCAGTTTAGAGCTGGGACTAGCGGGAGGGAACTACGAGCAGTACTTC. Residues: CASSLELGLAGGNYEQYF. The chain couples TRBV28 to TRBJ2-7; 16 nucleotides match TRBD2. CDR3 length: 18 residues. J gave up 3 bases and V 2 bases, and 7 bases lay outside the gene matches. The germline V gene encodes CDR1 MDHEN and CDR2 SYDVKM.

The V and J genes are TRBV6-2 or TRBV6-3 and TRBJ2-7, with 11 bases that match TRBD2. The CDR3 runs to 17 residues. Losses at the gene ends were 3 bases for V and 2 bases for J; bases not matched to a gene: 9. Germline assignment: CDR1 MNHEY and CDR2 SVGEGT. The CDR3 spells CASSYLLAGGPPYEQYF. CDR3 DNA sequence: TGTGCCAGCAGTTATCTGTTAGCGGGAGGGCCTCCCTACGAGCAGTACTTC.

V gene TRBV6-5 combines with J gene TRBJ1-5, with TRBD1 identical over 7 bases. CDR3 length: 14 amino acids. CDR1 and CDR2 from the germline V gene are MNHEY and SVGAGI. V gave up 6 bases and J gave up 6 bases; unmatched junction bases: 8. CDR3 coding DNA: TGTGCCAGCAGACCCACAGGGGACATTCAGCCCCAGCATTTT. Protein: CASRPTGDIQPQHF.

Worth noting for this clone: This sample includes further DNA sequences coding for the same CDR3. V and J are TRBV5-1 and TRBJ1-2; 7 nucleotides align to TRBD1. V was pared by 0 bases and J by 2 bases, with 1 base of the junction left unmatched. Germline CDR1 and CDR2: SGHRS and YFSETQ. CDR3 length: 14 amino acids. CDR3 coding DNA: TGCGCCAGCAGCTTGGGACAGGGAAACTATGGCTACACCTTC. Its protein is CASSLGQGNYGYTF.